These 10 T cell receptor beta chains were sequenced from one sample in a study of blood T cells in healthy people across ages. With a J-beta primer mix and a sample-barcoded 5' primer, a second PCR ran about 7 to 11 cycles. TCRdb ran MiXCR on the 5' RACE reads and lists one entry per CDR3 protein. The table has 1,500,000 or so distinct CDR3 sequences, approximately 59% seen once. The sequencing input was blood. Every receptor here comes from a man younger than 35 in good health.

The chain links TRBV3-1 to TRBJ2-1; 7 bases align to TRBD2. The CDR3 sequence is 14 residues long. Losses at the gene ends were 8 bases for V and 6 bases for J; bases not matched to a gene: 10. The germline CDR1 and CDR2 sequences are LGHDT and YNNKEL (reference sequence). The CDR3 nucleotides are TGTGCCAGCGCGGTAATAGCGGGTAGCAATGAGCAGTTCTTC. Encoded protein: CASAVIAGSNEQFF.

The chain is built from TRBV2 and TRBJ2-4; D is unresolved. The J call is in doubt because the DNA end fits TRBJ2-7 better. This CDR3 comprises 14 residues. CDR1 is SNHLY and CDR2 is FYNNEI in the germline V gene. As DNA, the CDR3 is TGTGCCAGCACTAAAGGACCCGACAATTACGAGCAGTACTTC. This gives the protein CASTKGPDNYEQYF.

The gene calls are TRBV12-3 or TRBV12-4 and TRBJ2-3; 10 bases are a match to TRBD2. The V segment lost 3 bases and the J segment 6 bases; nucleotides outside the gene matches: 6. There are 15 residues in the CDR3. CDR3 region: CASSFQRGGLDTQYF. Written as DNA, the CDR3 is TGTGCCAGCAGTTTCCAGCGGGGGGGATTGGATACGCAGTATTTT.

The J gene is TRBJ2-3, the V gene TRBV5-1; the match to TRBD1 covers 7 bases. This CDR3 contains 14 residues. V dropped 2 bases and J dropped 2; count of bases not matched to a gene: 2. Germline CDR1 SGHRS, CDR2 YFSETQ. The CDR3 nucleotides are TGCGCCAGCAGCTTAAGGGGGCACACAGATACGCAGTATTTT. Its translation: CASSLRGHTDTQYF.

This clonotype occurred a few times. V usage is TRBV15 and J usage is TRBJ1-2; possible D gene TRBD1, 6 bases. The CDR3 runs to 14 residues. CDR1 is LNHNV and CDR2 is YYDKDF in the germline V gene (reference sequence). Deletions cut 8 bases from V and 2 bases from J, with 15 bases between. This chain's CDR3 is CATREQGRNYGYTF. As DNA, the CDR3 is TGTGCCACCCGGGAACAGGGTCGGAACTATGGCTACACCTTC.

This clonotype was recorded at least ten times. The chain recombines TRBV10-3 with TRBJ1-6; possible D gene TRBD1, 5 bases. Looked up from germline, CDR1 is ENHRY and CDR2 is SYGVKD. The CDR3 contains 16 residues. V lost 10 bases and J 4 bases, leaving 20 bases between the germline ends. CDR3: CASRRHKTEYNSPLHF. In DNA, the CDR3 is TGTGCCAGTCGGAGGCACAAGACAGAATATAATTCACCCCTCCACTTT.

The chain combines TRBV29-1 with TRBJ2-7; no reliable D call. CDR1 SQVTM and CDR2 ANQGSEA come from the germline V gene. V gave up 7 bases and J gave up 0 bases, with 13 bases separating them. CDR3 length equals 13 residues. The CDR3 loop is CSANDGISYEQYF. The CDR3 DNA reads TGCAGCGCTAACGACGGTATCTCCTACGAGCAGTACTTC.

This clonotype came up a few times. This chain connects TRBV7-2 to TRBJ2-1, with TRBD2 identical over 7 bases. CDR1 and CDR2 (germline): SGHTA, FQGNSA. This CDR3 spans 12 amino acids. Losses at the gene ends were 1 base for V and 14 bases for J; bases not matched to a gene: 5. For the CDR3, the DNA is TGTGCCAGCAGCTTAGTAGGACTAGGGGAGTTCTTC. This sequence encodes CASSLVGLGEFF.

V and J are TRBV29-1 and TRBJ2-7; D call uncertain. Germline lookup yields CDR1 SQVTM and CDR2 ANQGSEA. CDR3 size: 14 residues. V lost 5 bases to trimming and J lost 3 bases, with 17 bases between them. For the CDR3, the DNA is TGCAGCGTTATAAGGGTGGGCTTTTTCTACGAGCAGTACTTC. Its protein product is CSVIRVGFFYEQYF.

This sequence joins TRBV4-1 and TRBJ2-5; D perhaps matches TRBD1 (7 bases). The J call is doubtful: the DNA matches TRBJ2-7 better. Per the germline V gene, CDR1 is MGHRA and CDR2 is YSYEKL. The CDR3 contains 15 residues. The CDR3 sequence: CASSQEGQGGAEQYF. The CDR3 DNA is TGCGCCAGCAGCCAAGAGGGGCAGGGGGGAGCCGAGCAGTACTTC.